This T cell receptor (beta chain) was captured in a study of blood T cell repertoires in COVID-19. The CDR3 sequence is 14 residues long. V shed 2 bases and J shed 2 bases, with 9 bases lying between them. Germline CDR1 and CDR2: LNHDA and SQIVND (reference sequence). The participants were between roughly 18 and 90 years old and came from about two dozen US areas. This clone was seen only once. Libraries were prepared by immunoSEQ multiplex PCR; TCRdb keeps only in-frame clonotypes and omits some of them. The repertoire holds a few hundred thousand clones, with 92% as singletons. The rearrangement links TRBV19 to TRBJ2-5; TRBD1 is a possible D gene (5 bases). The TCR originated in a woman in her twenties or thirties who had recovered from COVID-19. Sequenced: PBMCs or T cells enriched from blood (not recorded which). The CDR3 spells CASSIRYRQETQYF. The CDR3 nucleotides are TGTGCCAGTAGTATAAGGTACAGGCAAGAGACCCAGTACTTC.